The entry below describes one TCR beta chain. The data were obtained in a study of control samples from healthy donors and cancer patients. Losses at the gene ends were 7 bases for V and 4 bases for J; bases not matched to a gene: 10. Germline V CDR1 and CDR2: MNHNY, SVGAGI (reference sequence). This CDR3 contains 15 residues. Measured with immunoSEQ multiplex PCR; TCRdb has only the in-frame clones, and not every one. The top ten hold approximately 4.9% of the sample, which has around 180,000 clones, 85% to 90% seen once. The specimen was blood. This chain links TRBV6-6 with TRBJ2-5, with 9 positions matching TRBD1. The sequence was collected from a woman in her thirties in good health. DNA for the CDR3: TGTGCCAGCACCAAGCCCGGGACAGGGTCAGAGACCCAGTACTTC. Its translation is CASTKPGTGSETQYF.